This TCR beta chain originates from a study of cytomegalovirus exposure and HLA in healthy donors. Some clones are missing from TCRdb's copy, which holds only in-frame ones; the method was immunoSEQ multiplex PCR. The sample records 60,000 to 80,000 clones, around four fifths being singletons. Study results and limitations: The tendency of first-cohort TCR clusters to co-occur in the approximately 110 validation repertoires was the finding of a later analysis. 164 TCR beta chains were listed as cytomegalovirus-associated.

Losses at the gene ends were 4 bases for V and 0 bases for J; bases not matched to a gene: 5. The CDR3 totals 16 residues. Looked up from germline, CDR1 is MRHNA and CDR2 is SNTAGT. As to this clone: Its target is unknown.

The chain is built from TRBV6-4 and TRBJ2-1, with TRBD2 identical over 8 bases. The sequence was collected from a man between 25 and 39 years old in good health and CMV-seronegative. Sequenced input: PBMCs. The CDR3 region has the DNA TGTGCCAGCAGTGGTCCGGGAGGGAGCTCCTACAATGAGCAGTTCTTC. This codes for CASSGPGGSSYNEQFF.